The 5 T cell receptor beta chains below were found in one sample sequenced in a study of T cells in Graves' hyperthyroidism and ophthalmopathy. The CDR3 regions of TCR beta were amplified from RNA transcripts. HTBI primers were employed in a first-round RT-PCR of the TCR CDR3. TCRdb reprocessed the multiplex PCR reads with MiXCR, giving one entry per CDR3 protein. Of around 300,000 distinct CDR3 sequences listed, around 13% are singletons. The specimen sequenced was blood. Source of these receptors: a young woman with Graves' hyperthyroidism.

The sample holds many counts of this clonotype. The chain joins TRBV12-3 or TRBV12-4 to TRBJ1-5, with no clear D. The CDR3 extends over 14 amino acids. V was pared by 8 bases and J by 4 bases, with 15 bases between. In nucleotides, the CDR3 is TGTGCCAGCCGCGAGGGTGTCGGGAATCAGCCCCAGCATTTT. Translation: CASREGVGNQPQHF.

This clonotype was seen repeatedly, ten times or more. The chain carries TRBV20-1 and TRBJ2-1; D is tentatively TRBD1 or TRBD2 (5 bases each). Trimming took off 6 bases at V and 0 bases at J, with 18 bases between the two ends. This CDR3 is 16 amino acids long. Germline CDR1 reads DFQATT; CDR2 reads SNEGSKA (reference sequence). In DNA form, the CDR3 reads TGCAGTGCAAAAATTTTGGGGGAGAGCTCCTACAATGAGCAGTTCTTC. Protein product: CSAKILGESSYNEQFF.

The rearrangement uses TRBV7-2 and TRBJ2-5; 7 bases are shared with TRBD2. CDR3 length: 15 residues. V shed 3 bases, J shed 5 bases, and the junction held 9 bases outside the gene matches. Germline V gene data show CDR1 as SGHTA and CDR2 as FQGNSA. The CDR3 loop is CASSFPSGRGETQYF. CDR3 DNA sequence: TGTGCCAGCAGCTTCCCAAGTGGGAGGGGTGAGACCCAGTACTTC.

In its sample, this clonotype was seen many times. This CDR3 reads CASSTWRGSPYGYTF. DNA of the CDR3: TGTGCCAGCAGTACTTGGAGAGGAAGTCCTTATGGCTACACCTTC. The chain is built from TRBV27 and TRBJ1-2; D call uncertain. Looked up from germline, CDR1 is MNHEY and CDR2 is SMNVEV (reference sequence). V gave up 5 bases and J gave up 5 bases, with 18 bases separating them. This CDR3 region has 15 residues.

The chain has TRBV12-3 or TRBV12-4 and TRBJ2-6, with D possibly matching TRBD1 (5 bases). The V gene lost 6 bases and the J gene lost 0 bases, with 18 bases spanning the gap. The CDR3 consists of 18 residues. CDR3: CASRNRRETSSGANVLTF. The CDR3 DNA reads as TGTGCCAGCAGAAATCGCAGGGAAACGAGCTCTGGGGCCAACGTCCTGACTTTC.